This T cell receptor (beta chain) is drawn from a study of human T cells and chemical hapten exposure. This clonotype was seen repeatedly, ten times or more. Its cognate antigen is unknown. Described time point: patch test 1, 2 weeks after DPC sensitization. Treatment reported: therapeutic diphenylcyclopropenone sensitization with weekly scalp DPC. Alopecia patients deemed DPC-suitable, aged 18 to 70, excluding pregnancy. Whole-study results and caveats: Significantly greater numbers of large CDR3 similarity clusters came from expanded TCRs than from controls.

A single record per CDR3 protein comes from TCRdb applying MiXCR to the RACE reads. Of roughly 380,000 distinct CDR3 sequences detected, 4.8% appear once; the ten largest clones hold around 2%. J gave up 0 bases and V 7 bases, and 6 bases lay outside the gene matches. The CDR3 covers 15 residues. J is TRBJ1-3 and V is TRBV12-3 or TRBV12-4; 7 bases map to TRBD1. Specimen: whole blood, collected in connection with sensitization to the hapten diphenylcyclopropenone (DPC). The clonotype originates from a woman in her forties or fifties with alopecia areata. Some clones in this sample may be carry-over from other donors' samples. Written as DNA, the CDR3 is TGTGCCAGCAACGGACAGGCCCTCTCTGGAAACACCATATATTTT. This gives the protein CASNGQALSGNTIYF.